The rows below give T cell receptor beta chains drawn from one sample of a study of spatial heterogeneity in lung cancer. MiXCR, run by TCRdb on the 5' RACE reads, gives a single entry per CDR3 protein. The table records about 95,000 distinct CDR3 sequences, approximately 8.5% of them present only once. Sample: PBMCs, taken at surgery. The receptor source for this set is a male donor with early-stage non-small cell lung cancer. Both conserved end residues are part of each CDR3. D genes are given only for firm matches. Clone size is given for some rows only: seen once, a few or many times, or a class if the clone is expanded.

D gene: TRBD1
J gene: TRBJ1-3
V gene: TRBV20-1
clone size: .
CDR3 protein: CSAPGQGAGNTIYF
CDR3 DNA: TGCAGTGCCCCGGGACAGGGAGCTGGAAACACCATATATTTT

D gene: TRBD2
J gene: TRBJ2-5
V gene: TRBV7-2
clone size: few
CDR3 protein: CASSLAAGGPETQYF
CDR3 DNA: TGTGCCAGCAGCTTAGCCGCGGGGGGGCCCGAGACCCAGTACTTC

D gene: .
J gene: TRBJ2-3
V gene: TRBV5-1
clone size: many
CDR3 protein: CASSLGQGISTDTQYF
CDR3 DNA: TGCGCCAGCAGCTTGGGGCAGGGGATTAGCACAGATACGCAGTATTTT

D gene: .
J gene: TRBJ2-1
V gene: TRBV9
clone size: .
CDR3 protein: CASSPRFSSYNEQFF
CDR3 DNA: TGTGCCAGCAGCCCGAGATTCAGCTCCTACAATGAGCAGTTCTTC

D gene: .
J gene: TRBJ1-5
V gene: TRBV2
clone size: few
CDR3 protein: CASSGGNQPQHF
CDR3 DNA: TGTGCCAGCTCAGGGGGCAATCAGCCCCAGCATTTT

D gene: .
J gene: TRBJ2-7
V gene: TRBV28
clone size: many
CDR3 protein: CASSLRGGTQYEQYF
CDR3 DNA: TGTGCCAGCAGTTTAAGGGGCGGGACACAATACGAGCAGTACTTC

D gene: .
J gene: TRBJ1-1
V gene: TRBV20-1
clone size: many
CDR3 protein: CSASRGGENTEAFF
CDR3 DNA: TGCAGTGCTAGTAGAGGTGGCGAGAACACTGAAGCTTTCTTT

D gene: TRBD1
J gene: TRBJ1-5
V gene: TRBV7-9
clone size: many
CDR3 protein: CASSVYRQGVSKGQNQPQHF
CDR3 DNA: TGTGCCAGCAGCGTTTACCGACAGGGGGTGTCCAAAGGGCAAAATCAGCCCCAGCATTTT

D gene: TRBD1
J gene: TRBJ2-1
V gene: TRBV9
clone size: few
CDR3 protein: CASSSRDRVQNEQFF
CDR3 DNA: TGTGCCAGCAGCTCCCGGGACAGGGTGCAGAATGAGCAGTTCTTC

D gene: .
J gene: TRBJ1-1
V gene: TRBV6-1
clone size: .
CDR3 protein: CASTRWVTEAFF
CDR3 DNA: TGTGCCAGCACTAGGTGGGTTACTGAAGCTTTCTTT

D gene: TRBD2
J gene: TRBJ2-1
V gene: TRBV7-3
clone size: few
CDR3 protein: CASSLPGGHEQFF
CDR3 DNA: TGTGCCAGCAGCTTACCGGGGGGACATGAGCAGTTCTTC